Presented here are 8 T cell receptor beta chains from one specimen sequenced in a study of shared clonotypes between healthy human individuals. Sequencing was performed with immunoSEQ multiplex PCR; in TCRdb, only in-frame clones are kept and a portion is missing. Among approximately 1.9 million clones listed, 85% to 95% were seen once. CD45RO negativity and positive selection for CCR7 defined naive CD8 cells, a population that excluded terminally differentiated effector memory CD45RA+ cells. The sequencing sample was made of naive CD8+ T cells from PBMCs. The receptors stem from a man between 18 and 29 years old in good health. Some clones in this sample may be carry-over from other donors' samples.

The chain carries TRBV11-2 and TRBJ2-7, with 11 positions matching TRBD1. In germline, CDR1 is SGHAT, CDR2 FQNNGV. V lost 4 bases to trimming and J lost 6 bases; unmatched junction nucleotides: 8. The CDR3 length is 15 residues. For the CDR3, the DNA is TGTGCCAGCAGCTCCCCCGGGACAGGGGGTCTCGAGCAGTACTTC. It codes for CASSSPGTGGLEQYF.

Details on this clone: Other DNA sequences in this specimen translate into the identical CDR3. The CDR3 region is CATSRDRDGLNTEAFF. CDR3 DNA: TGTGCCACCAGCAGAGATAGGGACGGCTTGAACACTGAAGCTTTCTTT. V is TRBV15 and J is TRBJ1-1, with a weak D call TRBD1 (5 bases). There are 16 residues in the CDR3. The germline gives CDR1 LNHNV, CDR2 YYDKDF (reference sequence). V dropped 0 bases and J dropped 0 bases, with 11 bases sitting between them. Complete variable domain (other parts from reference TRBV15 and TRBJ1-1): DAMVIQNPRYQVTQFGKPVTLSCSQTLNHNVMYWYQQKSSQAPKLLFHYYDKDFNNEADTPDNFQSRRPNTSFCFLDIRSPGLGDTAMYLCATSRDRDGLNTEAFFGQGTRLTVV.

The V gene is TRBV7-9, the J gene TRBJ2-3, with 9 bases matching TRBD2. CDR3 length: 17 residues. Trimming removed 3 bases from V and 0 bases from J; junction bases left unmatched: 7. Germline lookup yields CDR1 SEHNR and CDR2 FQNEAQ (reference sequence). The CDR3 region has the DNA TGTGCCAGCAGCTTCGTCGGACTAGCGTCGAGCACAGATACGCAGTATTTT. This sequence encodes CASSFVGLASSTDTQYF.

The chain couples TRBV2 to TRBJ2-1; TRBD1 matches at 10 bases. Germline V lookup: CDR1 SNHLY, CDR2 FYNNEI. The CDR3 spans 15 residues. The V and J ends lost 4 bases and 12 bases, in that order; junction bases with no gene match: 12. DNA of the CDR3: TGTGCCAGCAGTGGGGACAGGGGAATCTGGGAAGGGCAGTTCTTC. Amino acids: CASSGDRGIWEGQFF.

This clone has only one observation. The V and J genes are TRBV11-2 and TRBJ2-7; 7 nucleotides line up with TRBD1. Germline V gives CDR1 SGHAT, CDR2 FQNNGV. There are 14 residues in the CDR3. Trimming at V came to 4 bases and at J to 3 bases, leaving 6 bases not matched to a gene. CDR3: CASSSPGQFYEQYF. DNA for the CDR3: TGTGCCAGCAGCTCTCCGGGACAGTTCTACGAGCAGTACTTC.

This clone showed up just once. The chain joins TRBV29-1 to TRBJ2-5; 14 bases line up with TRBD2. Trimming at V came to 4 bases and at J to 1 base, leaving 8 bases not matched to a gene. Germline-derived CDR1 and CDR2 are SQVTM and ANQGSEA. This CDR3 contains 17 residues. CDR3 sequence reads: CSVAPGLAGVGQETQYF. The CDR3 bases are TGCAGCGTTGCGCCGGGACTAGCGGGAGTGGGCCAAGAGACCCAGTACTTC.

Comments on this clone: The sample carries other DNA sequences with the same CDR3. The rearrangement joins TRBV7-9 to TRBJ1-2; D is unclear. Looked up from germline, CDR1 is SEHNR and CDR2 is FQNEAQ (reference sequence). This CDR3 region has 14 residues. The V end was cut by 1 base, the J end by 0 bases, with 6 bases between. CDR3 in amino acids: CASSLVAANYGYTF. CDR3 DNA sequence: TGTGCCAGCAGCTTAGTCGCGGCTAACTATGGCTACACCTTC.

This chain joins TRBV27 and TRBJ2-7, with 9 bases that match TRBD1. Trimming took 7 bases from V and 3 from J; bases not matched to a gene: 7. CDR1 is MNHEY, CDR2 SMNVEV, per germline (reference sequence). CDR3 length equals 14 residues. CDR3 protein: CASKDRGRGYEQYF. The CDR3 nucleotides read TGTGCCAGCAAGGACAGGGGCAGGGGCTACGAGCAGTACTTC.